The T cell receptor beta chain described here comes from a study of spatial heterogeneity in lung cancer. TCRdb called the 5' RACE reads again in MiXCR, with one record for every CDR3 protein. This repertoire shows about 85,000 distinct CDR3 sequences, 15% to 25% found once; its top ten account for around 6.6%. CDR3 size: 12 residues. In germline, CDR1 is DFQATT, CDR2 SNEGSKA (reference sequence). Stated time point: sample taken at primary tumor resection. Unsorted whole RNA samples from tumor, nontumor lung or frozen PBMC were sequenced. The chain uses TRBV20-1 and TRBJ2-7; D is unclear. Specimen: PBMCs, collected at surgery. The receptor's source is a male donor with early-stage non-small cell lung cancer. CDR3: CSPYSGPYEQYF. The CDR3 DNA reads TGCAGCCCTTATTCGGGCCCCTACGAGCAGTACTTC.